The present T cell receptor beta chain was sequenced within a study of vaccination effects on CD4 cells after COVID-19. Study overall: Sampling occurred a median 72 days post second dose, range 14 to 241.

Germline CDR1 and CDR2: SGHRS and YFSETQ. Trimming cost V 0 bases and J 0 bases, with 12 bases left between them. This CDR3 has 16 residues. As regards this clone: Antigen specificity is unknown.

Profiled with immunoSEQ multiplex PCR; TCRdb holds only in-frame clones, not every one. This sample has about 73,000 clones, with 73% found just once. Findings and caveats of the study: There was only 1 of 255 vaccine-induced clones in healthy vaccinees that cross-reacted with common cold coronaviruses.

Once cultured for roughly ten days, the cells underwent separation to obtain CD4+ T cells. The participants, recipients of two vaccine doses, got either BNT162b2 or mRNA-1273. The source was CD4+ T cells from PBMCs cultured without peptide, collected after COVID-19 vaccination. The sequence was obtained from a human donor who received a COVID-19 vaccine. The J gene is TRBJ1-2, the V gene TRBV5-1; D not certain. The CDR3: CASSLESPLANYGYTF. CDR3 DNA sequence: TGCGCCAGCAGCTTGGAGAGTCCCCTAGCTAACTATGGCTACACCTTC.